This T cell receptor (beta chain) was captured in a study of vaccination and CD4 T cells after COVID-19. The overall study: Convalescent donors totaled six males and four females, including two who were Hispanic.

The CDR3 has 13 amino acids. V was pared by 1 base and J by 6 bases, with 9 bases between. A word on this clonotype: Its specificity is not known.

Oncomine TCR Beta short-read sequencing was applied to DNA from cultured CD4+ T cells. Genomic DNA extraction was carried out from cultured CD4+ T cells. A single record per CDR3 protein comes from TCRdb applying MiXCR to the PCR reads. The sample carries 13,000 to 15,000 distinct CDR3 sequences, 43% recorded once. Treatment specified: approximately 9-day PBMC culture with coronavirus spike peptide pools or control peptides (ViraFEST assay). The chain couples TRBV12-3 or TRBV12-4 to TRBJ1-1, with a tentative D call TRBD1 (6 bases). The sample consisted of CD4+ T cells from blood, cultured in vitro. The receptor was derived from a human donor who had recovered from COVID-19. In nucleotides, the CDR3 is TGTGCCAGCAGTTTAGAGGGGGGCGCTGAAGCTTTCTTT. Translating gives CASSLEGGAEAFF.